This TCR beta chain was sequenced for a study of blood T cell repertoires in COVID-19 (dated by TCRdb to 2020 to 2022). Some background on the complete study: Samples covering the acute and convalescent phases of COVID-19 were provided by collaborators in the United States, Italy and Spain. The prospective study material was composed of cDNA or gDNA derived from T cells, B-cell-depleted T cells, or PBMCs. Deeply sampled blood TCRbeta repertoires from subjects exposed to, actively infected with, or recovered from COVID-19 were included in the dataset. A freely available public database, intended as a resource for researchers studying the immune response to SARS-CoV-2, is where the repertoires were released. Samples came from the ongoing ImmuneRACE study (first 160 participants) plus 1,254 subjects from 6 global collaborators. A de-identified subject ID, COVID-19 status, age in years and sex were almost always included in the sample metadata. Where available, HLA class I and class II types were taken from metadata supplied by the sample provider and were not determined by assay-based typing.

Summary of the overall study and its limitations: The quantity of clinical and demographic metadata differed by source and by participant and was supplied without curation.

As for this clone: The specificity of this receptor is unknown. It has no much larger one-base neighbor in the sample; base qualities were not kept.

Compared with germline, V lacks 1 base and J lacks 3 bases; bases without a gene match: 6. Including cysteine and phenylalanine, the CDR3 has 16 amino acids. The sequence is cut down to CDR3 DNA, 48 bases in frame from base 1. In the germline V gene, CDR1 corresponds to SGHTA and CDR2 to FQGNSA. The immunoSEQ Assay, a bias-controlled multiplex PCR, was used to amplify TCRbeta CDR3 regions from genomic DNA. The authors' analysis ran thus. Nucleated cell counts per sample were estimated from amplification of reference gene primers within the assay. To quantify the absolute abundance of each unique TCRbeta CDR3 rearrangement, sequence reads were collapsed and filtered. For each sample, productive Simpson clonality was calculated as the square root of Simpson's diversity index across productive rearrangements. TCRdb retrieved this table from immuneACCESS and kept in-frame rearrangements only. Not all clones are present; in checked studies, unresolved V genes account for under half, and no reason is known for the remainder. That table supplies the V and J calls and clone size; D and trimming were determined from the DNA. This sample comprises around 170,000 clones, around 86% of them detected only once. In total, the top ten clones hold approximately 6.2% of the sample.

Collaborating institutions collected whole blood in K2EDTA tubes following their own protocols. Collaborator samples were shipped for TCRbeta analysis as frozen whole blood, isolated PBMCs, or DNA extracted from either sample type. The TCR sequence derives from a woman aged 40-49 years with acute or convalescent COVID-19. The sample consisted of peripheral blood. The rearranged segments are TRBV7-2 and TRBJ2-7, with TRBD2 matching 10 junction bases. The DNA sequence follows: TGTGCCAGCAGCTTAGAGTCTAGCGGGGGACTCTACGAGCAGTACTTC. The encoded protein is CASSLESSGGLYEQYF.